The rows below give T cell receptor beta chains drawn from one sample of a study of T cell responses to AZD1222 COVID-19 vaccine. Using immunoSEQ multiplex PCR, the repertoire was profiled, and TCRdb retains in-frame clones only, with some absent. The sample contains some 150,000 clones, roughly 90% of which appear only once. The specimen comprised peripheral blood, sampled 28 days after the second dose of the MenACWY control vaccine. Receptors were obtained from an adult who received the MenACWY meningococcal vaccine as a control. Each CDR3 is given with its conserved first and last residue. Fields, in order: D gene, J gene, V gene, clone size, CDR3 DNA, CDR3 protein. A D gene is named only where the DNA matches it firmly. Clone size is not always given. Where it is, it says once, few, many or a class for expanded clones.

.,TRBJ2-1,TRBV6-5,.,TGTGCCAGCAGTCAGCGTCCCGATACGTACAATGAGCAGTTCTTC,CASSQRPDTYNEQFF
TRBD1,TRBJ1-4,TRBV28,.,TGTGCCAGCAGTGCCTCGGACAGGGTTGAAAAACTGTTTTTT,CASSASDRVEKLFF
TRBD1,TRBJ1-2,TRBV2,.,TGTGCCAGCAGTGATCAGGGGGCGCATGGCTACACCTTC,CASSDQGAHGYTF
.,TRBJ1-1,TRBV6-6,.,TGTGCCAGCAGTTACGCAGGGGACACTGAAGCTTTCTTT,CASSYAGDTEAFF
TRBD1,TRBJ1-5,TRBV2,.,TGTGCCAGCAGACCCCCGGGACAGGGTAGCAATCAGCCCCAGCATTTT,CASRPPGQGSNQPQHF
.,TRBJ1-2,TRBV19,.,TGTGCCAGTAGTATTATGGCGCGGACAGCTCCTAACTATGGCTACACCTTC,CASSIMARTAPNYGYTF
TRBD1,TRBJ1-1,TRBV29-1,.,TGCAGCGTGGGGGACAGGGGACACACTGAAGCTTTCTTT,CSVGDRGHTEAFF
TRBD1,TRBJ2-1,TRBV18,.,TGTGCCAGCTCTACCCAGGGGGCATTGGATTACAATGAGCAGTTCTTC,CASSTQGALDYNEQFF
TRBD1,TRBJ1-6,TRBV4-2,.,TGTGCCAGCAGCCAAGCCCGGACAGGGGTTAATAATTCACCCCTCCACTTT,CASSQARTGVNNSPLHF
.,TRBJ1-3,TRBV12-5,.,TGTGCTAGTGGTTTGGAAGCAGGGGCTGGAAACACCATATATTTT,CASGLEAGAGNTIYF
.,TRBJ1-5,TRBV7-2,.,TGTGCCAGCAGCTCTGGGACCTTGTTACTGAATCAGCCCCAGCATTTT,CASSSGTLLLNQPQHF
TRBD1,TRBJ1-2,TRBV7-2,few,TGTGCCAGCAGCCGGGGACAGGGCGTACACTATGGCTACACCTTC,CASSRGQGVHYGYTF
TRBD1,TRBJ2-6,TRBV28,.,TGTGCCAGCAGTGGGGGGACAGGGGTTTCTGGGGCCAACGTCCTGACTTTC,CASSGGTGVSGANVLTF
.,TRBJ2-7,TRBV19,once,TGTGCCAGTAGTATCAGACAGGCATCCTACGAGCAGTACTTC,CASSIRQASYEQYF
.,TRBJ2-3,TRBV4-3,.,TGCGCCAGCAGCCAAGATCAAGTGGGGGAGGATACGCAGTATTTT,CASSQDQVGEDTQYF
TRBD1,TRBJ1-2,TRBV6-4,.,TGTGCCAGCAGTCCTCTTGGCTCGACAGGGAAAAATGGCTACACCTTC,CASSPLGSTGKNGYTF
.,TRBJ1-2,TRBV21-1,.,TGTGCCAGCAGCAAAGGTCAGGGTGGGGGCTACACCTTC,CASSKGQGGGYTF
.,TRBJ2-7,TRBV5-1,.,TGCGCCAGCAGCTTGGCATCGGACTTCATCTACGAGCAGTACTTC,CASSLASDFIYEQYF
.,TRBJ1-5,TRBV6-5,.,TGTGCCAGCAGTAGGGGTAGTAGCAATCAGCCCCAGCATTTT,CASSRGSSNQPQHF
.,TRBJ2-3,TRBV10-3,.,TGTGCCAAATCGGAGACTAACACAGATACGCAGTATTTT,CAKSETNTDTQYF
.,TRBJ2-7,TRBV19,.,TGTGCCAGTAGTGACGGGGTCAGGGGCCACGAGCAGTACTTC,CASSDGVRGHEQYF
TRBD1,TRBJ1-2,TRBV2,.,TGTGCCAGTACGGGACAGGGATACTATGGCTACACCTTC,CASTGQGYYGYTF
TRBD1,TRBJ1-5,TRBV6-1,.,TGTGCCAGCAGCGAAGGGACAGATGGTAGCCAGCCCCAGCATTTT,CASSEGTDGSQPQHF
.,TRBJ2-7,TRBV6-5,.,TGTGCCAGCACTCACCAGCCCGTATACGAGCAGTACTTC,CASTHQPVYEQYF
TRBD1,TRBJ2-7,TRBV2,few,TGTGCCAGCTTCCGCGCGGCAGGGGGCGAGCAGTACTTC,CASFRAAGGEQYF
TRBD1,TRBJ1-1,TRBV24-1,once,TGTGCCACCAGTCAGGGGGTCTCAGCTTTCTTT,CATSQGVSAFF
.,TRBJ1-2,TRBV5-5,.,TGTGCCAGCAGCTTGGGTTCTGGGTTCGGCTACACCTTC,CASSLGSGFGYTF
.,TRBJ2-7,TRBV2,few,TGTGCCAGCAGTGACAGGGGCTACGAGCAGTACTTC,CASSDRGYEQYF
.,TRBJ2-7,TRBV12-3/TRBV12-4,.,TGTGCCAGCAGTGGGCCTAGCTCCTACGAGCAGTACTTC,CASSGPSSYEQYF
.,TRBJ1-5,TRBV7-9,.,TGTGCCAGTTCCCCGGCACTTAATCAGCCCCAGCATTTT,CASSPALNQPQHF
.,TRBJ1-2,TRBV28,.,TGTGCCAGCAGTTTAGTACAGCCTAATGGCTACACCTTC,CASSLVQPNGYTF
TRBD2,TRBJ2-5,TRBV28,once,TGTGCCAGCAGTTTATGGCTAGCGGGCCAAGAGACCCAGTACTTC,CASSLWLAGQETQYF
.,TRBJ1-2,TRBV19,.,TGTGCCAGCCACCGTGAGCGACTGGGAGACTATGGCTACACCTTC,CASHRERLGDYGYTF
.,TRBJ1-3,TRBV19,once,TGTGCCAGTAAAAATCCGGGAAACACCATATATTTT,CASKNPGNTIYF
TRBD1,TRBJ2-7,TRBV6-5,.,TGTGCCAGCAGGCCGCCGGGACAGGGGTCATGGGAGCAGTACTTC,CASRPPGQGSWEQYF
.,TRBJ1-1,TRBV10-3,.,TGTGCCATCAGTGGGAGGGATGGAAGCACTGAAGCTTTCTTT,CAISGRDGSTEAFF
TRBD1,TRBJ2-3,TRBV5-1,.,TGCGCCAGCAGCTTGGTGGACAGGGGCGCAGATACGCAGTATTTT,CASSLVDRGADTQYF
.,TRBJ1-1,TRBV12-2,.,TGTGCAAGTCGCTTATCACCAGTCAACTCGAACACTGAAGCTTTCTTT,CASRLSPVNSNTEAFF
TRBD1,TRBJ1-1,TRBV9,.,TGTGCCAGCAGCCCCTGGACAGGGGGCACTGAAGCTTTCTTT,CASSPWTGGTEAFF
TRBD2,TRBJ2-1,TRBV7-3,.,TGTGCCAGCAGCTTAAGACTAGCGGGGGGTAATGAGCAGTTCTTC,CASSLRLAGGNEQFF
.,TRBJ2-7,TRBV6-1,.,TGTGCCAGCAGGTGGAGCGGGTCCTACGAGCAGTACTTC,CASRWSGSYEQYF
TRBD2,TRBJ2-5,TRBV3-1/TRBV3-2,.,TGTGCCAGCAGCCAAATCCGGGGGAGGGGAGAGACCCAGTACTTC,CASSQIRGRGETQYF
.,TRBJ1-3,TRBV6-5,few,TGTGCCAGCAGGAAATCGGCCCTCTCTGGAAACACCATATATTTT,CASRKSALSGNTIYF
.,TRBJ2-7,TRBV7-2,once,TGTGCCAGCAGCGGGACGGGATTTCAAGGCGAGCAGTACTTC,CASSGTGFQGEQYF
.,TRBJ1-1,TRBV10-3,once,TGTGCCATCCGGATCGACATGAACACTGAAGCTTTCTTT,CAIRIDMNTEAFF